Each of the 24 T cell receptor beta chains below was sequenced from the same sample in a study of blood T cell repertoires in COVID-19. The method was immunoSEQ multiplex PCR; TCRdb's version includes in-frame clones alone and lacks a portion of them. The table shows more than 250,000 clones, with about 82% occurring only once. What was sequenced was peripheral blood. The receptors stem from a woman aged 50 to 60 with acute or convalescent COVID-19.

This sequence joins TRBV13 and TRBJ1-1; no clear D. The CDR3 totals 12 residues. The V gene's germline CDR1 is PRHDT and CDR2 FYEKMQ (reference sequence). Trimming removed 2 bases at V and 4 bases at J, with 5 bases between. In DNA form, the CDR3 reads TGTGCCAGCAGCTTAAGGAGCACTGAAGCTTTCTTT. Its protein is CASSLRSTEAFF.

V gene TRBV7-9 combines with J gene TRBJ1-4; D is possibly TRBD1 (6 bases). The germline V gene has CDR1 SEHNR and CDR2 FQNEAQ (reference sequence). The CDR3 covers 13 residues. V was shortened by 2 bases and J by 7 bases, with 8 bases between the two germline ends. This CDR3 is CASSLRGAEKLFF. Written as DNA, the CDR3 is TGTGCCAGCAGCTTACGGGGGGCTGAAAAACTGTTTTTT. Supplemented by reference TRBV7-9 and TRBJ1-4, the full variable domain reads DTGVSQNPRHKITKRGQNVTFRCDPISEHNRLYWYRQTLGQGPEFLTYFQNEAQLEKSRLLSDRFSAERPKGSFSTLEIQRTEQGDSAMYLCASSLRGAEKLFFGSGTQLSVL.

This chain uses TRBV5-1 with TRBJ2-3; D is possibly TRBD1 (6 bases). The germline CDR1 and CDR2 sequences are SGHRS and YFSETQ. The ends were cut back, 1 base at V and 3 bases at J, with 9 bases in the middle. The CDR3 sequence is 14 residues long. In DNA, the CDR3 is TGCGCCAGCAGCTTGTCCCAGGGGACAGATACGCAGTATTTT. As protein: CASSLSQGTDTQYF.

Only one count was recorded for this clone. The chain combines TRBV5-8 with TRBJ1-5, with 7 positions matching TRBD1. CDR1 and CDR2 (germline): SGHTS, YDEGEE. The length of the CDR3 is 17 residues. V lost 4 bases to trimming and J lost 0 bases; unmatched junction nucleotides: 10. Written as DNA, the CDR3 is TGTGCCAGCAGCCTGAGCAGGACAGGTTATAGCAATCAGCCCCAGCATTTT. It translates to CASSLSRTGYSNQPQHF.

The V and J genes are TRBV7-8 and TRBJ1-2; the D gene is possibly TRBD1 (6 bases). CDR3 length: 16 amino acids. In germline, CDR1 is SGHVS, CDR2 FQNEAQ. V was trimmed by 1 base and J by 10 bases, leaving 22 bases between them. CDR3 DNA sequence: TGTGCCAGCAGCTTAGATGGGGGGGCCGCTGTAGTTATCTACACCTTC. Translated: CASSLDGGAAVVIYTF.

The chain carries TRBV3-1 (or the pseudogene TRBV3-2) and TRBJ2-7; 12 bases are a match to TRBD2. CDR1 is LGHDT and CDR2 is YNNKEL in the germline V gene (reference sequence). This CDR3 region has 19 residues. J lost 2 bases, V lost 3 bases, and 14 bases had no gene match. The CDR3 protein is CASSQEAGTSGPDPYEQYF. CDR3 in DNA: TGTGCCAGCAGCCAGGAAGCCGGGACTAGCGGGCCTGATCCCTACGAGCAGTACTTC.

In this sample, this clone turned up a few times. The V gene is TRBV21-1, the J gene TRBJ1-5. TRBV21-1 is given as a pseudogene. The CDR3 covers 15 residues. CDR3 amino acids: CASSKLRTENQPQHF. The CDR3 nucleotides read TGTGCCAGCAGCAAACTGCGAACTGAAAATCAGCCCCAGCATTTT.

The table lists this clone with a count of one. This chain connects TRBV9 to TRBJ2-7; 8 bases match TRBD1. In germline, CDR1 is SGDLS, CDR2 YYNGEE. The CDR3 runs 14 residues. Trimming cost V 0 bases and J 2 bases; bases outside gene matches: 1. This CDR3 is CASSVGQGTYEQYF. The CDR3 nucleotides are TGTGCCAGCAGCGTAGGACAGGGGACCTACGAGCAGTACTTC.

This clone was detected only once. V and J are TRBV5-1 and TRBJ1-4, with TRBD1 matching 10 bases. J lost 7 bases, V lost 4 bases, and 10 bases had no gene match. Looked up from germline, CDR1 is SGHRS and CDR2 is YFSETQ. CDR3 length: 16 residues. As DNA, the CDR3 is TGCGCCAGCAGCCTGAGAGGGACAGGGGCTGCTGAAAAACTGTTTTTT. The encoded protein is CASSLRGTGAAEKLFF.

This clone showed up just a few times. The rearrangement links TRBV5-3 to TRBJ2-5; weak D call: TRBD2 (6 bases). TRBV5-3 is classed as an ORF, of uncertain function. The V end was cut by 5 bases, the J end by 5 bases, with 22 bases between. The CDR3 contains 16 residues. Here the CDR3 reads CARRYLRDSHLETQYF. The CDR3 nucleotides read TGTGCCAGAAGGTACCTCCGGGACTCCCACCTGGAGACCCAGTACTTC.

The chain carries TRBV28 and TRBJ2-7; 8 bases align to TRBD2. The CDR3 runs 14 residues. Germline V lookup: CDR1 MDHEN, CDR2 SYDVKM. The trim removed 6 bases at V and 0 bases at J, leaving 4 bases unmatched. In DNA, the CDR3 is TGTGCCAGCAGGGTAGCGGGACGCTCCTACGAGCAGTACTTC. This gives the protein CASRVAGRSYEQYF.

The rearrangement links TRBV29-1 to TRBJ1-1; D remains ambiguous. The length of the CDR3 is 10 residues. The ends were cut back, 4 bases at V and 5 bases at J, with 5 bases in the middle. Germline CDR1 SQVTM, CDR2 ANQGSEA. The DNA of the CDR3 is TGCAGCGTTGCCAGGACTGAAGCTTTCTTT. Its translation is CSVARTEAFF.

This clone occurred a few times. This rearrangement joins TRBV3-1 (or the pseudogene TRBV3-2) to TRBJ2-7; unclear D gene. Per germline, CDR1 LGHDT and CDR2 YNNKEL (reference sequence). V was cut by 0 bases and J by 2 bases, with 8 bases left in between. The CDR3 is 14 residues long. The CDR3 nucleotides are TGTGCCAGCAGCCAAGAGCAGGTTCCCTACGAGCAGTACTTC. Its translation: CASSQEQVPYEQYF.

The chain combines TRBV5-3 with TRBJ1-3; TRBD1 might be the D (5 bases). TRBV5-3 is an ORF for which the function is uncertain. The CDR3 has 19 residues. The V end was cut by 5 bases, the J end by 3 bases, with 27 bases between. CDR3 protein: CARSLTMGQRKLFGNTIYF. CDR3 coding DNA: TGTGCCAGAAGTCTCACGATGGGGCAAAGGAAACTATTTGGAAACACCATATATTTT.

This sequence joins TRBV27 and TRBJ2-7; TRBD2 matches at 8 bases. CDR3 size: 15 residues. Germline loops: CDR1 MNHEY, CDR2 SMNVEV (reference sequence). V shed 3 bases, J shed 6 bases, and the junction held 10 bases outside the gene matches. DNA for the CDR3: TGTGCCAGCAGTTTCTCACGGGAGGGCCGATTCGAGCAGTACTTC. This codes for CASSFSREGRFEQYF.

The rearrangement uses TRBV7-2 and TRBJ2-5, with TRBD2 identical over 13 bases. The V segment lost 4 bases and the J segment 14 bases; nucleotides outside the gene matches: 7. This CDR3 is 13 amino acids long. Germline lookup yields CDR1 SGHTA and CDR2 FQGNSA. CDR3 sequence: CASSSPGLAGPYF. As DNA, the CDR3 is TGTGCCAGCAGCTCCCCGGGACTAGCGGGGCCTTACTTC.

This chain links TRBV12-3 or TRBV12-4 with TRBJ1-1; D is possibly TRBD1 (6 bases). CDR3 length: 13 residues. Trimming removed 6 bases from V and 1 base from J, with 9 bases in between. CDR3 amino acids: CASRNRENTEAFF. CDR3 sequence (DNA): TGTGCCAGCAGAAACAGGGAGAACACTGAAGCTTTCTTT.

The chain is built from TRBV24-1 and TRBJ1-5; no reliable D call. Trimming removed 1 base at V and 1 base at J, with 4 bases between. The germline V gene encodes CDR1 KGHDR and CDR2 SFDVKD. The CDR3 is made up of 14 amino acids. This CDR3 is CATSDFGSNQPQHF. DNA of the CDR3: TGTGCCACCAGTGATTTCGGGAGCAATCAGCCCCAGCATTTT.

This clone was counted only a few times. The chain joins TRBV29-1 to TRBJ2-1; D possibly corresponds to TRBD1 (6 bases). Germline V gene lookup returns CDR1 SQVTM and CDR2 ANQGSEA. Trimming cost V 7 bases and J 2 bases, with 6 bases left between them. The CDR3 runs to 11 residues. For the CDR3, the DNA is TGCAGCGGGACAGCCTACAATGAGCAGTTCTTC. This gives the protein CSGTAYNEQFF.

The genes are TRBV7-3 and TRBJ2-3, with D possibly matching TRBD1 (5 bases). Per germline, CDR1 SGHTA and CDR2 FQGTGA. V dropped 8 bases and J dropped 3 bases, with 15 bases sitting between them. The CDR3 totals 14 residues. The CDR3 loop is CASAPWGPTDTQYF. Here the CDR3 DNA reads TGTGCCAGCGCTCCCTGGGGCCCGACAGATACGCAGTATTTT.

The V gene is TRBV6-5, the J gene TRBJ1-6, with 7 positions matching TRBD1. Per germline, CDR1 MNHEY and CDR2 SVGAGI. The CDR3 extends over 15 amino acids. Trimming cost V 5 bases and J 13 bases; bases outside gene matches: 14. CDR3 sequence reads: CASSLQTGSRAPLHF. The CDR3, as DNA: TGTGCCAGCAGTCTTCAGACAGGGTCTCGGGCGCCCCTCCACTTT.

CDR3 in DNA: TGTGCCAGCTCACCACAGGGATCGGGGCAAGAGACCCAGTACTTC. It codes for CASSPQGSGQETQYF. The chain couples TRBV18 to TRBJ2-5; the D gene is possibly TRBD2 (5 bases). CDR3 length equals 15 residues. Trimming left V 1 base short and J 2 bases short, with 11 bases between. Germline V gene sequence: CDR1 KGHSH, CDR2 LQKENI.

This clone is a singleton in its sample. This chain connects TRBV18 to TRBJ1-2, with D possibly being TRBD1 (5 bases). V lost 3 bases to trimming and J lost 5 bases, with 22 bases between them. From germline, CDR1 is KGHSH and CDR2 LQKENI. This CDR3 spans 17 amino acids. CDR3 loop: CASSPRAIHVDSYGYTF. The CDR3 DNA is TGTGCCAGCTCACCCAGGGCCATCCACGTCGACAGTTATGGCTACACCTTC.

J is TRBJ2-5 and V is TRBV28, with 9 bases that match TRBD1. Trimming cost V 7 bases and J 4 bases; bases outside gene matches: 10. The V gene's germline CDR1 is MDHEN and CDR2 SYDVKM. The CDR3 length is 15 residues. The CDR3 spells CASTPWDRVGETQYF. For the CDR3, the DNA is TGTGCCAGCACCCCCTGGGACAGGGTAGGAGAGACCCAGTACTTC.